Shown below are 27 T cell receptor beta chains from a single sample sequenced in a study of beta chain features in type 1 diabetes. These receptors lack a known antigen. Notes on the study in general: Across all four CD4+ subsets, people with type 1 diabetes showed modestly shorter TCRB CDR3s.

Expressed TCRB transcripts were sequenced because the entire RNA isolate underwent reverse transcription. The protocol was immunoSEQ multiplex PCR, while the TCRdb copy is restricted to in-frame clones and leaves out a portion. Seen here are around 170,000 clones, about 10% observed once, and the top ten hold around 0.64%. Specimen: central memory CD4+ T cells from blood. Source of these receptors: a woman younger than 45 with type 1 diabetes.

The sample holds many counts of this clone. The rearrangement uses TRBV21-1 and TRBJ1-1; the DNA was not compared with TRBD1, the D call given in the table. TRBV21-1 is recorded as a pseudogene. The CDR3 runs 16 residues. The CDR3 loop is CASSRETTGIDTEAFF. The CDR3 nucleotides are TGTGCCAGCAGCAGAGAAACTACAGGGATTGACACTGAAGCTTTCTTT.

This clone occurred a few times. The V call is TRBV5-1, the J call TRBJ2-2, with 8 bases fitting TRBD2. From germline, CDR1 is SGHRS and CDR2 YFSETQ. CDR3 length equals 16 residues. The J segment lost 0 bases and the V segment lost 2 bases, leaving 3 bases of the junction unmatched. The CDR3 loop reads CASSFGLAPNTGELFF. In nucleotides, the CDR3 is TGCGCCAGCAGCTTCGGACTAGCCCCGAACACCGGGGAGCTGTTTTTT.

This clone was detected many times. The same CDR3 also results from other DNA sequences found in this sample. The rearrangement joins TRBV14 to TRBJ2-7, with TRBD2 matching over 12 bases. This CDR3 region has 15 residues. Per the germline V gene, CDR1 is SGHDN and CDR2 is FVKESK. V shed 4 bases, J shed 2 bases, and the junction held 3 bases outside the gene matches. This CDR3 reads CASSPWTSGTYEQYF. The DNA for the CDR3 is TGTGCCAGCAGCCCCTGGACTAGCGGGACCTACGAGCAGTACTTC.

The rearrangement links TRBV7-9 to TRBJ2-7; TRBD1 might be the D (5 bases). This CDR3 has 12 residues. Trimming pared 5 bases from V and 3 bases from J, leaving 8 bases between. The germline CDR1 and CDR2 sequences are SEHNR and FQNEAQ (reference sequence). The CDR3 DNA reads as TGTGCCAGCAGCAAGACAGTCTACGAGCAGTACTTC. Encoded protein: CASSKTVYEQYF.

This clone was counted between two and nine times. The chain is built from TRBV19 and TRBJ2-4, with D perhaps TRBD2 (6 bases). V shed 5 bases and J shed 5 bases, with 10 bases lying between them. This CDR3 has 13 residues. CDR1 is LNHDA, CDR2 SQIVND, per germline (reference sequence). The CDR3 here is CASSFGGENIQYF. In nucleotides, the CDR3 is TGTGCCAGTAGTTTCGGCGGGGAAAACATTCAGTACTTC. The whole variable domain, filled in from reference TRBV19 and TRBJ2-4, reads DGGITQSPKYLFRKEGQNVTLSCEQNLNHDAMYWYRQDPGQGLRLIYYSQIVNDFQKGDIAEGYSVSREKKESFPLTVTSAQKNPTAFYLCASSFGGENIQYFGAGTRLSVL.

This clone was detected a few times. The DNA of the CDR3 is TGTGCCAGCAGCTTTGGAGGGGGGACAGCCTATGGCTACACCTTC. Its protein product is CASSFGGGTAYGYTF. The chain carries TRBV5-4 and TRBJ1-2; 7 nucleotides align to TRBD1. Losses at the gene ends were 2 bases for V and 4 bases for J; bases not matched to a gene: 8. This CDR3 is 15 amino acids long. Germline CDR1 and CDR2: SGHNT and YYREEE (reference sequence).

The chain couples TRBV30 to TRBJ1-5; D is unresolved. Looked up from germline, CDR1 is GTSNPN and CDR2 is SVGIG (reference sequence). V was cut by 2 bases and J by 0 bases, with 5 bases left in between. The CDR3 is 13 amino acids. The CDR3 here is CAWSSNSNQPQHF. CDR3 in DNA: TGTGCCTGGAGTTCAAATAGCAATCAGCCCCAGCATTTT.

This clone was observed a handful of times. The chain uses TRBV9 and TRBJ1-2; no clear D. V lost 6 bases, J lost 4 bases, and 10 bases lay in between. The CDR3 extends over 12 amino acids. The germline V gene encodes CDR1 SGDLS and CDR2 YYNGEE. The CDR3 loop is CASTLGGYGYTF. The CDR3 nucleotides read TGTGCCAGCACCCTAGGAGGCTATGGCTACACCTTC.

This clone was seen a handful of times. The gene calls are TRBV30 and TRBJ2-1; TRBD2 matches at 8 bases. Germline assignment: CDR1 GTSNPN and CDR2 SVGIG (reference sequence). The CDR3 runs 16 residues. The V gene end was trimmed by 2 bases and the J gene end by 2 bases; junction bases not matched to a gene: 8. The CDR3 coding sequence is TGTGCCTGGAGTAGGCGGGGGGCCTCTCCCTACAATGAGCAGTTCTTC. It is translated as CAWSRRGASPYNEQFF.

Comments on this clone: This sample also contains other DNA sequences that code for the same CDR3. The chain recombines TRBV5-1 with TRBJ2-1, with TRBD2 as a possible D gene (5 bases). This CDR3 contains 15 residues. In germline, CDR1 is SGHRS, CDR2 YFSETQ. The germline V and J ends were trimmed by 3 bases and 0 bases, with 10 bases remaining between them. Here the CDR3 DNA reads TGCGCCAGCAGCTCAAGCGGAGGCTCCTACAATGAGCAGTTCTTC. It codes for CASSSSGGSYNEQFF.

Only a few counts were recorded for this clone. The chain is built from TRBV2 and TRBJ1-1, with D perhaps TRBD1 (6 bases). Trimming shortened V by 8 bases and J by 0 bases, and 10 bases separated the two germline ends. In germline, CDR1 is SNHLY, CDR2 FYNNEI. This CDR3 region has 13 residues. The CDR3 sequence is CASGGDMNTEAFF. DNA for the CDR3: TGTGCCAGCGGTGGGGACATGAACACTGAAGCTTTCTTT.

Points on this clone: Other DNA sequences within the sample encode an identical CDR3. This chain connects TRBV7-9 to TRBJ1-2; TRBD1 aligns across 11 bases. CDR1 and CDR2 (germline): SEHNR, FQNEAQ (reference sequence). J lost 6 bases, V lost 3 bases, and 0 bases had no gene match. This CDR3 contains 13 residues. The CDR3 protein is CASSLGQGDGYTF. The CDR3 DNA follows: TGTGCCAGCAGCTTGGGACAGGGGGATGGCTACACCTTC.

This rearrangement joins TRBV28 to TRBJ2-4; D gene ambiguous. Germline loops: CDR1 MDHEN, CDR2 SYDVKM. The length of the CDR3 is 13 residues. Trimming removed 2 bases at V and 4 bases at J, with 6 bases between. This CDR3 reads CASSLPVKNIQYF. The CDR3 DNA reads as TGTGCCAGCAGTTTACCCGTAAAAAACATTCAGTACTTC.

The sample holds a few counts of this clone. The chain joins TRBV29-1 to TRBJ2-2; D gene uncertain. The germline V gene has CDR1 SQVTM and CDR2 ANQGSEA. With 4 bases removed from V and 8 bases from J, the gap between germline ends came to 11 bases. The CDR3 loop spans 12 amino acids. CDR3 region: CSVGGIGGELFF. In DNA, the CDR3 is TGCAGCGTTGGAGGTATTGGAGGGGAGCTGTTTTTT.

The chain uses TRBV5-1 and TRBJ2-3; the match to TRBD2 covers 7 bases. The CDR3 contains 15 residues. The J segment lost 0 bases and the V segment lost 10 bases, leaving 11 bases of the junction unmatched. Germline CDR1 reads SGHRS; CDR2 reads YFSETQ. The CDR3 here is CASSDISGSTDTQYF. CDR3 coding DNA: TGCGCCTCCTCGGATATTAGCGGGAGCACAGATACGCAGTATTTT. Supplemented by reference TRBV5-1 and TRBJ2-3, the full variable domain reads KAGVTQTPRYLIKTRGQQVTLSCSPISGHRSVSWYQQTPGQGLQFLFEYFSETQRNKGNFPGRFSGRQFSNSRSEMNVSTLELGDSALYLCASSDISGSTDTQYFGPGTRLTVL.

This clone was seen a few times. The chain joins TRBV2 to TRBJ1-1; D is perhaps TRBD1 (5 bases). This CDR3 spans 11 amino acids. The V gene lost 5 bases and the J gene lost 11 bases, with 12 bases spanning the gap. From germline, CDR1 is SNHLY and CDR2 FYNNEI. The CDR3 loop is CASSNRNVAFF. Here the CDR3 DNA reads TGTGCCAGCAGTAACAGGAATGTCGCTTTCTTT.

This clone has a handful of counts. The CDR3 coding sequence is TGTGCCTGGACGCTAGCGGGTAGCTCCTACAATGAGCAGTTCTTC. Translation: CAWTLAGSSYNEQFF. The chain couples TRBV30 to TRBJ2-1; 8 bases align to TRBD2. Losses at the gene ends were 4 bases for V and 0 bases for J; bases not matched to a gene: 5. The CDR3 spans 15 residues. Germline CDR1 GTSNPN, CDR2 SVGIG (reference sequence).

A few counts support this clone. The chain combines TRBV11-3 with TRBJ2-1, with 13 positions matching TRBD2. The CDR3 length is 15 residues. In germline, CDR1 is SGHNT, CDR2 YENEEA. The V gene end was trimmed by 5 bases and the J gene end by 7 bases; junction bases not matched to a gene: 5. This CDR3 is CASSTWTSGSNEQFF. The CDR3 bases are TGTGCCAGCAGCACATGGACTAGCGGGAGTAATGAGCAGTTCTTC.

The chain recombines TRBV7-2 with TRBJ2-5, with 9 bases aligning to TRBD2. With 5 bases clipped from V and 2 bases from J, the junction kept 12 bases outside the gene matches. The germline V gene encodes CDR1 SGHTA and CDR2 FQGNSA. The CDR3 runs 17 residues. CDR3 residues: CASSKQALLAGQETQYF. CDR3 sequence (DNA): TGTGCCAGCAGCAAACAGGCCCTGCTAGCGGGACAAGAGACCCAGTACTTC.

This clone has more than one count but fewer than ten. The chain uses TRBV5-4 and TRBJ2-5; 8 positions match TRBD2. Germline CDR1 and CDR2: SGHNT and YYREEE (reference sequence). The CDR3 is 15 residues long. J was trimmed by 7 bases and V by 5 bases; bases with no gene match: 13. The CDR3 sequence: CASSLWGLEAGTQYF. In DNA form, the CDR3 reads TGTGCCAGCAGTCTGTGGGGACTAGAGGCTGGGACCCAGTACTTC.

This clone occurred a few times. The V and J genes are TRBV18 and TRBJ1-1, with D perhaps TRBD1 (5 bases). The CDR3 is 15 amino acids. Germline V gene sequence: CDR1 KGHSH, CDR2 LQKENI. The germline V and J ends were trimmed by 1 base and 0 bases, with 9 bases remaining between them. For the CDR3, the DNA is TGTGCCAGCTCACCACGACAGATGATGAACACTGAAGCTTTCTTT. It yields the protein CASSPRQMMNTEAFF. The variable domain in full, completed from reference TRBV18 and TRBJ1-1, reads NAGVMQNPRHLVRRRGQEARLRCSPMKGHSHVYWYRQLPEEGLKFMVYLQKENIIDESGMPKERFSAEFPKEGPSILRIQQVVRGDSAAYFCASSPRQMMNTEAFFGQGTRLTVV.

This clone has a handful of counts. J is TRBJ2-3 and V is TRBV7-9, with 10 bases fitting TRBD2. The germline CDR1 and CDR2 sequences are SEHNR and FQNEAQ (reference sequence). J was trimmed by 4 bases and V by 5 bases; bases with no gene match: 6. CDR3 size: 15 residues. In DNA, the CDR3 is TGTGCCAGCAGCCTACAGGGACTAGCGCCAGATACGCAGTATTTT. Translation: CASSLQGLAPDTQYF.

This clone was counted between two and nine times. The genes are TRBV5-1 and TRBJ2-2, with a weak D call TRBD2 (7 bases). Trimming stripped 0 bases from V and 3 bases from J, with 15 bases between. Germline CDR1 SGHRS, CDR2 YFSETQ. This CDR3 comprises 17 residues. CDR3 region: CASSLAGGPEDTGELFF. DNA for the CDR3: TGCGCCAGCAGCTTGGCCGGGGGGCCCGAGGACACCGGGGAGCTGTTTTTT.

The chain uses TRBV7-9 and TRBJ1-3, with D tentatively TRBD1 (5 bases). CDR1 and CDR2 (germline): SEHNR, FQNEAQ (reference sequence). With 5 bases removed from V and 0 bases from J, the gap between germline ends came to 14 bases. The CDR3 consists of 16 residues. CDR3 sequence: CASSPRTTISGNTIYF. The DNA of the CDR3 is TGTGCCAGCAGCCCTCGGACAACTATCTCTGGAAACACCATATATTTT.

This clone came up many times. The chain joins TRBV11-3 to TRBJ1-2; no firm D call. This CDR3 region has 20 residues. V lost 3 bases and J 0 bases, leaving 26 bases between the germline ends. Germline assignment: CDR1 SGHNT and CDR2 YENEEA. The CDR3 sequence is CASSFPGPTGGGHANYGYTF. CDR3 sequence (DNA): TGTGCCAGCAGCTTCCCCGGGCCGACTGGAGGAGGGCACGCTAACTATGGCTACACCTTC.

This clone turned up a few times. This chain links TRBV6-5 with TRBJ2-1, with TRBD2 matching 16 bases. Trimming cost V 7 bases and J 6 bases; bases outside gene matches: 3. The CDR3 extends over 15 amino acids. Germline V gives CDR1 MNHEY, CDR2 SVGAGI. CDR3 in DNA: TGTGCCAGCACAGGGACTAGCGGGAGGGTCAATGAGCAGTTCTTC. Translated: CASTGTSGRVNEQFF.

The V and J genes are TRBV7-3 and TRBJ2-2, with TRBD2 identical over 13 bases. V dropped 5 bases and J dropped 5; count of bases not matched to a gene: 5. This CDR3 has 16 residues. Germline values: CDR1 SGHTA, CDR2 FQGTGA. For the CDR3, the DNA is TGTGCCAGCAGCCCAGGACTAGCGGGAGCAACCGGGGAGCTGTTTTTT. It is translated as CASSPGLAGATGELFF.